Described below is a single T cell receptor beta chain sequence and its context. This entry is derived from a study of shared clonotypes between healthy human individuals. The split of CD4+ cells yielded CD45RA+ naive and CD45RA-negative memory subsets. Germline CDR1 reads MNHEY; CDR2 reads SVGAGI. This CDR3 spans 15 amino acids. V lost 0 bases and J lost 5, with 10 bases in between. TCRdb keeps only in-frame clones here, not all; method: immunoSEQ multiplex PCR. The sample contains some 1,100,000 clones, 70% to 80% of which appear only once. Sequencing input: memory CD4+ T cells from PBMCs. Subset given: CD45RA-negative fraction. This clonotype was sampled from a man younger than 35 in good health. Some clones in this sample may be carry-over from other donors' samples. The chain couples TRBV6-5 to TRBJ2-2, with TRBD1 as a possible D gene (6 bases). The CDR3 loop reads CASSYSDTGTGELFF. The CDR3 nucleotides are TGTGCCAGCAGTTACTCGGACACAGGGACCGGGGAGCTGTTTTTT.